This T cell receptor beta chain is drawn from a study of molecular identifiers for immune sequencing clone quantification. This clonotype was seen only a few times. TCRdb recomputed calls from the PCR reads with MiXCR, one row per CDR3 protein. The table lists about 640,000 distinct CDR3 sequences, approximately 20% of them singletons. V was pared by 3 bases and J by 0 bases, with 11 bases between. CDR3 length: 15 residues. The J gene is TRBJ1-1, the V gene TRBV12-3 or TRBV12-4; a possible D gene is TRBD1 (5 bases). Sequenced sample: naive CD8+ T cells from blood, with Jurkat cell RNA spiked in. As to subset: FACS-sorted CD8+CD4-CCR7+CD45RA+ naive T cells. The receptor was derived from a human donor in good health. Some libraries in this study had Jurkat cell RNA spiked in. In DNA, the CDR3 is TGTGCCAGCAGTTTCATCGGGGGAGTGAACACTGAAGCTTTCTTT. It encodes CASSFIGGVNTEAFF.